This passage covers 22 T cell receptor beta chains from one sample sequenced in a study of beta chain features in type 1 diabetes. Expressed TCRB transcripts were sequenced because the entire RNA isolate underwent reverse transcription. This table comes from immunoSEQ multiplex PCR, and its TCRdb copy is limited to in-frame clones, with some not included. The data contain 390,000 or so clones, about 14% of them singletons. Sequencing was done on a sample of naive CD4+ T cells from blood. These receptors originate from a man between 25 and 39 years old in good health.

Only a few counts were recorded for this clone. The V call is TRBV30, the J call TRBJ1-2; weak D call: TRBD1 (6 bases). The V end was cut by 3 bases, the J end by 3 bases, with 11 bases between. This CDR3 spans 13 amino acids. Germline CDR1 reads GTSNPN; CDR2 reads SVGIG (reference sequence). CDR3 amino acids: CAWSAGGDYGYTF. Here the CDR3 DNA reads TGTGCCTGGAGCGCCGGGGGCGACTATGGCTACACCTTC.

The CDR3 nucleotides read TGTGCCAGCAGCTCGGGACAGGGGGACTATGGCTACACCTTC. Its protein is CASSSGQGDYGYTF. This sequence joins TRBV9 and TRBJ1-2, with 11 bases lining up with TRBD1. Germline lookup yields CDR1 SGDLS and CDR2 YYNGEE. V dropped 4 bases and J dropped 3; count of bases not matched to a gene: 2. The CDR3 is 14 amino acids.

The chain couples TRBV9 to TRBJ2-3; D might be TRBD1 (5 bases). Germline loops: CDR1 SGDLS, CDR2 YYNGEE. The CDR3 has 13 amino acids. V was cut by 1 base and J by 4 bases, with 7 bases left in between. The CDR3 reads CASSVMTADTQYF. DNA for the CDR3: TGTGCCAGCAGCGTAATGACAGCAGATACGCAGTATTTT. Based on the CDR3 plus reference TRBV9 and TRBJ2-3, the full variable domain is DSGVTQTPKHLITATGQRVTLRCSPRSGDLSVYWYQQSLDQGLQFLIQYYNGEERAKGNILERFSAQQFPDLHSELNLSSLELGDSALYFCASSVMTADTQYFGPGTRLTVL.

J is TRBJ2-3 and V is TRBV7-2; 9 bases are shared with TRBD1. The CDR3 sequence is 13 residues long. V trimming: 5 bases; J trimming: 8 bases; junction bases outside the gene matches: 5. From germline, CDR1 is SGHTA and CDR2 FQGNSA. For the CDR3, the DNA is TGTGCCAGCAGCGCCCGACAGGGGGGTACGCAGTATTTT. Its translation is CASSARQGGTQYF. Based on the CDR3 plus reference TRBV7-2 and TRBJ2-3, the full variable domain is GAGVSQSPSNKVTEKGKDVELRCDPISGHTALYWYRQSLGQGLEFLIYFQGNSAPDKSGLPSDRFSAERTGGSVSTLTIQRTQQEDSAVYLCASSARQGGTQYFGPGTRLTVL.

The V and J genes are TRBV7-9 and TRBJ2-7; D unresolved. Germline V gene lookup returns CDR1 SEHNR and CDR2 FQNEAQ (reference sequence). V gave up 0 bases and J gave up 9 bases, with 9 bases separating them. This CDR3 is 12 amino acids long. The CDR3 nucleotides are TGTGCCAGCAGCTTAGCTAGGGTGATGCAGTACGTC. Its translation: CASSLARVMQYV.

The chain uses TRBV29-1 and TRBJ2-1; 7 bases are a match to TRBD2. The germline gives CDR1 SQVTM, CDR2 ANQGSEA. CDR3 length equals 14 residues. V was pared by 5 bases and J by 5 bases, with 9 bases of the junction left unmatched. The CDR3 nucleotides read TGCAGCGTTTCCCGGGACCGGGAGGACAATGAGCAGTTCTTC. The encoded protein is CSVSRDREDNEQFF.

This clone has more than one count but fewer than ten. The CDR3 loop is CASSQDQRLAGANEQFF. Here the CDR3 DNA reads TGTGCCAGCAGCCAAGATCAACGGCTAGCGGGAGCAAATGAGCAGTTCTTC. The rearrangement joins TRBV4-2 to TRBJ2-1, with 10 bases aligning to TRBD2. The germline gives CDR1 LGHNA, CDR2 YNFKEQ. The CDR3 is 17 amino acids. V trimming: 0 bases; J trimming: 7 bases; junction bases outside the gene matches: 9.

This clone showed up many times. V and J are TRBV29-1 and TRBJ1-5; 7 bases match TRBD1. The CDR3 is 13 residues long. The J segment lost 3 bases and the V segment lost 7 bases, leaving 6 bases of the junction unmatched. Germline V gene data show CDR1 as SQVTM and CDR2 as ANQGSEA. CDR3: CSASRGTNQPQHF. CDR3 DNA sequence: TGCAGCGCCTCCAGGGGGACCAATCAGCCCCAGCATTTT.

This clone has more than one count but fewer than ten. This chain uses TRBV29-1 with TRBJ2-1; TRBD1 agrees at 10 bases. Trimming at V came to 7 bases and at J to 6 bases, leaving 12 bases not matched to a gene. The CDR3 runs to 15 residues. CDR1 and CDR2 (germline): SQVTM, ANQGSEA. The CDR3 nucleotides read TGCAGCGCTAACCTGGGGACAGGGGCTCCCAATGAGCAGTTCTTC. Translated: CSANLGTGAPNEQFF.

This clone was found a few times. V and J are TRBV9 and TRBJ2-1; 7 bases are shared with TRBD2. The junction had 8 bases not matched to a gene; V was cut back by 0 bases and J by 5 bases. The CDR3 runs to 16 residues. The germline V gene encodes CDR1 SGDLS and CDR2 YYNGEE. CDR3 in DNA: TGTGCCAGCAGCGTAGTCTTTGCGGGAGAAAACAATGAGCAGTTCTTC. The encoded protein is CASSVVFAGENNEQFF.

The CDR3 reads CASSLSAGGDNEQFF. The CDR3 DNA reads as TGTGCCAGCAGCTTAAGCGCGGGGGGCGACAATGAGCAGTTCTTC. J is TRBJ2-1 and V is TRBV7-2; 8 nucleotides align to TRBD2. Germline V gene lookup returns CDR1 SGHTA and CDR2 FQGNSA. The CDR3 totals 15 residues. V lost 2 bases, J lost 5 bases, and 5 bases stayed unmatched.

This clone was seen a handful of times. V gene TRBV6-5 combines with J gene TRBJ1-1; D gene ambiguous. CDR1 and CDR2 (germline): MNHEY, SVGAGI. The V end lost 2 bases, the J end lost 2 bases, and 6 bases lay between the germline ends. This CDR3 has 13 residues. As DNA, the CDR3 is TGTGCCAGCAGTTACAGGATCAACACTGAAGCTTTCTTT. Residues: CASSYRINTEAFF.

The table lists this clone with many counts. The chain recombines TRBV23-1 with TRBJ2-7; D gene uncertain. TRBV23-1 is an open reading frame whose function is uncertain. Deletions cut 3 bases from V and 0 bases from J, with 9 bases between. This CDR3 region has 14 residues. CDR3 loop: CASSQGGCSYEQYF. DNA for the CDR3: TGCGCCAGCAGTCAGGGTGGCTGCTCCTACGAGCAGTACTTC.

In DNA form, the CDR3 reads TGCGCCAGCAGCCAAGAAGGTGGGAAGAGCACAGATACGCAGTATTTT. Its protein product is CASSQEGGKSTDTQYF. The chain combines TRBV4-1 with TRBJ2-3, with unresolved D. Germline CDR1 is MGHRA and CDR2 is YSYEKL. Trimming stripped 0 bases from V and 0 bases from J, with 10 bases between. CDR3 length: 16 residues.

The gene calls are TRBV5-4 and TRBJ2-1, with TRBD2 identical over 7 bases. V lost 4 bases, J lost 6 bases, and 4 bases stayed unmatched. Germline V CDR1 and CDR2: SGHNT, YYREEE (reference sequence). CDR3 size: 13 residues. As DNA, the CDR3 is TGTGCCAGCAGCGGAAGGACTAGCAATGAGCAGTTCTTC. It encodes CASSGRTSNEQFF.

V gene TRBV15 combines with J gene TRBJ1-2; no clear D gene. V lost 0 bases and J 8 bases, leaving 13 bases between the germline ends. The CDR3 length is 14 residues. Germline CDR1 is LNHNV and CDR2 is YYDKDF (reference sequence). This chain's CDR3 is CATSRETAVGGYTF. The CDR3 DNA reads TGTGCCACCAGCAGAGAAACAGCGGTCGGAGGCTACACCTTC. Supplemented by reference TRBV15 and TRBJ1-2, the full variable domain reads DAMVIQNPRYQVTQFGKPVTLSCSQTLNHNVMYWYQQKSSQAPKLLFHYYDKDFNNEADTPDNFQSRRPNTSFCFLDIRSPGLGDTAMYLCATSRETAVGGYTFGSGTRLTVV.

The chain recombines TRBV2 with TRBJ2-6, with 7 positions matching TRBD1. The trim removed 7 bases at V and 4 bases at J, leaving 7 bases unmatched. This CDR3 is 15 amino acids long. The germline V gene encodes CDR1 SNHLY and CDR2 FYNNEI. The CDR3, as DNA: TGTGCCAGCACACTTGGACAGGCGGGGGCCAACGTCCTGACTTTC. Translated, it gives CASTLGQAGANVLTF.

This chain connects TRBV5-1 to TRBJ2-1; D is uncertain. Trimming took 0 bases from V and 4 from J, leaving 8 bases between them. The CDR3 spans 14 residues. The germline CDR1 and CDR2 sequences are SGHRS and YFSETQ. CDR3 DNA: TGCGCCAGCAGCTTGGTCCAGGAGTACAATGAGCAGTTCTTC. This gives the protein CASSLVQEYNEQFF.

For this clone: Distinct nucleotide sequences in the sample also encode this CDR3. The chain is built from TRBV5-1 and TRBJ2-3; unclear D gene. This CDR3 spans 12 amino acids. From germline, CDR1 is SGHRS and CDR2 YFSETQ. Trimming took off 0 bases at V and 5 bases at J, with 4 bases between the two ends. CDR3 nucleotides: TGCGCCAGCAGCTTGGCGGGAGATACGCAGTATTTT. Its translation: CASSLAGDTQYF.

This clone was counted a few times. Within the sample, other DNA sequences also encode this same CDR3. CDR3 protein: CASGKETQYF. The CDR3 nucleotides are TGTGCCAGCGGTAAAGAGACCCAGTACTTC. The genes are TRBV27 and TRBJ2-5; D gene uncertain. CDR1 MNHEY and CDR2 SMNVEV come from the germline V gene (reference sequence). The CDR3 covers 10 residues. V was pared by 8 bases and J by 3 bases, with 4 bases between.

A few counts support this clone. The CDR3 bases are TGTGCCAGCTCTGCTGGGGATCAGCAGTACGTC. Residues: CASSAGDQQYV. The V call is TRBV18, the J call TRBJ2-7, with D unresolved. CDR1 is KGHSH and CDR2 is LQKENI in the germline V gene. V was clipped by 6 bases and J by 8 bases, with 11 bases between them. The CDR3 is 11 amino acids.

There are a few counts of this clone. Distinct nucleotide sequences in the sample also encode this CDR3. The chain is built from TRBV20-1 and TRBJ2-5; D not resolved. CDR1 DFQATT and CDR2 SNEGSKA come from the germline V gene (reference sequence). The length of the CDR3 is 11 residues. The V end was cut by 3 bases, the J end by 3 bases, with 5 bases between. CDR3 sequence: CSASSEETQYF. The DNA of the CDR3 is TGCAGTGCTAGTTCCGAAGAGACCCAGTACTTC.